The 4 T cell receptor beta chains in this list originate from one sample, sequenced in a study of early T cells in non-severe SARS-CoV-2 infection. TCRdb fed the 5' RACE reads into MiXCR, producing one record per CDR3 protein. The sample carries about 45,000 distinct CDR3 sequences, 9.5% to 13% recorded once. The sequencing sample was made of whole blood. All receptors come from an adult who was a healthcare worker with PCR-confirmed SARS-CoV-2 infection or an uninfected control (not recorded which).

In this sample, this clonotype turned up a few times. This chain joins TRBV28 and TRBJ2-7; 7 positions agree with TRBD1. This CDR3 has 13 amino acids. V shed 6 bases, J shed 5 bases, and the junction held 7 bases outside the gene matches. Per the germline V gene, CDR1 is MDHEN and CDR2 is SYDVKM. CDR3 in DNA: TGTGCCAGCAGCCCGGGCCAGGGGGACGAGCAGTACTTC. Its translation: CASSPGQGDEQYF.

This clonotype appeared a few times. The chain uses TRBV3-1 and TRBJ2-7, with a weak D call TRBD2 (6 bases). The V gene's germline CDR1 is LGHDT and CDR2 YNNKEL (reference sequence). The V and J ends lost 1 base and 0 bases respectively, with 13 bases between them. CDR3 length equals 16 residues. In DNA, the CDR3 is TGTGCCAGCAGCCAAGGCTTTAGCGGTTACTCCTACGAGCAGTACTTC. This codes for CASSQGFSGYSYEQYF.

This clonotype was detected ten times or more. The rearrangement uses TRBV20-1 and TRBJ2-1, with D maybe TRBD2 (6 bases). V was pared by 3 bases and J by 2 bases, with 17 bases between. The CDR3 sequence is 16 residues long. The germline V gene encodes CDR1 DFQATT and CDR2 SNEGSKA (reference sequence). CDR3 DNA: TGCAGTGCTAGGGGAAATAGCGGCCAAACCTACAATGAGCAGTTCTTC. This codes for CSARGNSGQTYNEQFF.

The sample holds a few counts of this clonotype. V is TRBV28 and J is TRBJ1-1, with D unclear. The CDR3 spans 12 residues. Germline CDR1 reads MDHEN; CDR2 reads SYDVKM. With 9 bases removed from V and 8 bases from J, the gap between germline ends came to 16 bases. The CDR3 loop is CASTRAQSEAFF. In nucleotides, the CDR3 is TGTGCCAGTACCCGGGCTCAATCCGAAGCTTTCTTT.